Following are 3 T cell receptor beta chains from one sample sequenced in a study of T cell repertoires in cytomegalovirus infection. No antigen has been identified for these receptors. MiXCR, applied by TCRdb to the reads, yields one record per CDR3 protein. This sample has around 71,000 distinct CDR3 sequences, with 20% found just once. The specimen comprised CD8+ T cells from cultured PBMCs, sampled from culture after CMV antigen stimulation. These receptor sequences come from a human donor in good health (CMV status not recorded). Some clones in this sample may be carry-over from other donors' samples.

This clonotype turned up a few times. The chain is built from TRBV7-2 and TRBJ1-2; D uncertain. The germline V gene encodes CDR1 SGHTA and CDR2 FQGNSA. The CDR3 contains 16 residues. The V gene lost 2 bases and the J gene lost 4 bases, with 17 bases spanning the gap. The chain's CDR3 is CASSLRAAVEGYGYTF. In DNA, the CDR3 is TGTGCCAGCAGCTTAAGGGCAGCCGTCGAGGGCTATGGCTACACCTTC.

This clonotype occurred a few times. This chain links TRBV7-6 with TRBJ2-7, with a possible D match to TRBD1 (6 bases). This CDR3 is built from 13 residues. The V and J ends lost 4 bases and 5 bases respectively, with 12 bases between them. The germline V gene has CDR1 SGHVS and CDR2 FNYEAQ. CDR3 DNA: TGTGCCAGCAGCTACTTAGGGGGTCACGAGCAGTACTTC. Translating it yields CASSYLGGHEQYF.

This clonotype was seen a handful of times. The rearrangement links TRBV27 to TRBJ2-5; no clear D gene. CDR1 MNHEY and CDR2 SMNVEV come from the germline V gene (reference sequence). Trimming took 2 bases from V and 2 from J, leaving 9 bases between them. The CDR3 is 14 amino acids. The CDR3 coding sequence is TGTGCCAGCAGTTTAGGCGTGGGGCAAGAGACCCAGTACTTC. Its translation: CASSLGVGQETQYF.